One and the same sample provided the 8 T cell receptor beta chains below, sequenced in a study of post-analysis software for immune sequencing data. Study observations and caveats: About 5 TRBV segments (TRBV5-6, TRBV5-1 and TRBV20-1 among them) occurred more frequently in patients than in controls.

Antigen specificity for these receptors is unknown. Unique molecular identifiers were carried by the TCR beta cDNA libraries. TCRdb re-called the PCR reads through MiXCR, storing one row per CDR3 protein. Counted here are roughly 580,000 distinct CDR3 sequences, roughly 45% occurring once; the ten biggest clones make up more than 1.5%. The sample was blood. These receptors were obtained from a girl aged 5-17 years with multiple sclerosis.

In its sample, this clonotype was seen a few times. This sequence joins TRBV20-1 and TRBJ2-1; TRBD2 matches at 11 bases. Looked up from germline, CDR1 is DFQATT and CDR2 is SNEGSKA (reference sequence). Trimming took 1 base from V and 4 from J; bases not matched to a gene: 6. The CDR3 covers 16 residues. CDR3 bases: TGCAGTGCTAGAGCTCCGGGACTAGCGGTATACAATGAGCAGTTCTTC. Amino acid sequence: CSARAPGLAVYNEQFF.

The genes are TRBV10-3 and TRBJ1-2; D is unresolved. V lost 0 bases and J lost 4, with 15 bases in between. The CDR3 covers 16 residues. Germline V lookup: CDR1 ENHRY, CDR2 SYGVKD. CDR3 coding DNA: TGTGCCATCAGTGAGTCTCAGGAGGCGCGGGCCTATGGCTACACCTTC. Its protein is CAISESQEARAYGYTF.

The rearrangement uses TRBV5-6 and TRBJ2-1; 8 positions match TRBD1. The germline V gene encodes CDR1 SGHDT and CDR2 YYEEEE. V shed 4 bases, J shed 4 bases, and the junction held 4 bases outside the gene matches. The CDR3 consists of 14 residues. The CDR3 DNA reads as TGTGCCAGCAGCAACCGGGACAGGTACAATGAGCAGTTCTTC. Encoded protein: CASSNRDRYNEQFF.

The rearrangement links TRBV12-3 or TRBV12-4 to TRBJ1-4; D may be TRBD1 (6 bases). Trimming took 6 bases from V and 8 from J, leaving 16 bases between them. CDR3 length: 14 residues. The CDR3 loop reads CASSLTGPLEKLFF. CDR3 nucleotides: TGTGCCAGCAGCCTGACAGGTCCGCTCGAAAAACTGTTTTTT.

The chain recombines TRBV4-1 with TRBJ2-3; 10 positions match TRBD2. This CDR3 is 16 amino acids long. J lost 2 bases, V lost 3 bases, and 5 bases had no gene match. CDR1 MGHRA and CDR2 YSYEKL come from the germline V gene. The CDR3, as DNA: TGCGCCAGCAGCCACGTCCTAGCGGGAGACACAGATACGCAGTATTTT. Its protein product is CASSHVLAGDTDTQYF.

The CDR3 region is CASSLRGEGNEQFF. CDR3 sequence (DNA): TGTGCCAGCAGCCTTCGGGGGGAGGGAAATGAGCAGTTCTTC. The chain employs TRBV7-9 and TRBJ2-1; TRBD2 agrees at 7 bases. V trimming: 5 bases; J trimming: 7 bases; junction bases outside the gene matches: 8. CDR3 length: 14 residues. Germline CDR1 is SEHNR and CDR2 is FQNEAQ (reference sequence).

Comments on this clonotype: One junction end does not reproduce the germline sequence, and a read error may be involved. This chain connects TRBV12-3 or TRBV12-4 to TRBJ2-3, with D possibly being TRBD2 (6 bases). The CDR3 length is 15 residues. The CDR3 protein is CASSLVAVSVDTQYF. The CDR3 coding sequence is TGTGCCAGCAGTTTAGTAGCGGTGAGTGTCGATACGCAATATTTT.

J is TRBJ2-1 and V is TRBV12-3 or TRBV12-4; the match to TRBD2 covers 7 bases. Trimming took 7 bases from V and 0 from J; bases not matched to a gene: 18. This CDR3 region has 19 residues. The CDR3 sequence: CASNTRLAGWGSSYNEQFF. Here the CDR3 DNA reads TGTGCCAGCAATACCAGACTAGCAGGTTGGGGCAGCTCCTACAATGAGCAGTTCTTC.